These 3 T cell receptor beta chains came from one sample sequenced in a study of beta chain features in type 1 diabetes. Study-wide points: Type 1 diabetes patients had moderately but significantly shorter TCRB CDR3s in all four CD4+ subsets.

The antigens these receptors bind are not known. Since all of the isolated RNA was reverse transcribed, expressed TCRB transcripts were what got sequenced. Here immunoSEQ multiplex PCR was the method, and the copy in TCRdb shows in-frame clones only, minus some. The sample holds under 850,000 clones, roughly 13% seen once. The sample taken for sequencing was naive CD4+ T cells from blood. The receptors originated from a man between 18 and 35 years old with type 1 diabetes.

J is TRBJ2-3 and V is TRBV2, with 9 bases identical to TRBD1. Unmatched junction bases numbered 7, after V lost 6 bases and J lost 3 bases. The CDR3 is made up of 15 amino acids. Germline assignment: CDR1 SNHLY and CDR2 FYNNEI. The CDR3 bases are TGTGCCAGCAGGTACACAGGGGGCGCGACAGATACGCAGTATTTT. Translating gives CASRYTGGATDTQYF. The variable domain in full, completed from reference TRBV2 and TRBJ2-3, reads EPEVTQTPSHQVTQMGQEVILRCVPISNHLYFYWYRQILGQKVEFLVSFYNNEISEKSEIFDDQFSVERPDGSNFTLKIRSTKLEDSAMYFCASRYTGGATDTQYFGPGTRLTVL.

V is TRBV18 and J is TRBJ2-5, with unresolved D. The V end lost 4 bases, the J end lost 5 bases, and 8 bases lay between the germline ends. Germline lookup yields CDR1 KGHSH and CDR2 LQKENI. The CDR3 totals 12 residues. The DNA for the CDR3 is TGTGCCAGCTCACTGGGTGAGGAGACCCAGTACTTC. Its translation is CASSLGEETQYF.

This clone came up a few times. J is TRBJ2-1 and V is TRBV5-1; TRBD1 is a possible D gene (5 bases). The length of the CDR3 is 14 residues. Deletions cut 2 bases from V and 5 bases from J, with 11 bases between. The V gene's germline CDR1 is SGHRS and CDR2 YFSETQ. The CDR3 loop reads CASSFRVADNEQFF. CDR3 DNA: TGCGCCAGCAGCTTCAGGGTTGCAGACAATGAGCAGTTCTTC.